One and the same sample provided the 19 T cell receptor beta chains below, sequenced in a study of T cells in women clearing cervical HPV infection. TCRdb keeps only in-frame clones here, not all; method: immunoSEQ multiplex PCR. The sample table includes around 39,000 clones. The material sequenced was blood buffy coat. These receptors were collected from a woman between 18 and 70 years old with a cervical HPV16 infection that either progressed to CIN3+ or cleared (not recorded which).

A word on this clone: The missing CDR3 end, 3 residues past where the read stops, is filled in from the germline J gene. V is TRBV5-1 and J is TRBJ2-7; possible D gene TRBD1, 7 bases. V lost 2 bases to trimming and J lost 6 bases, with 18 bases between them. The CDR3 is 15 residues long. Germline values: CDR1 SGHRS, CDR2 YFSETQ. CDR3 sequence reads: CASSFGQGGVSEQYF. Incomplete CDR3 DNA: TGCGCCAGCAGCTTCGGGCAGGGGGGAGTAAGCGAG.

This CDR3 reads CASSQSGGTYEQYF. The covered CDR3 bases are TGCGCCAGCAGTCAATCGGGGGGAACCTACGAG. J is TRBJ2-7 and V is TRBV23-1; weak D call: TRBD2 (6 bases). The read comes to an end 3 residues before the CDR3 does, leaving the germline J gene to fill in the end. TRBV23-1 is an ORF, and what it does is uncertain. CDR3 length: 14 amino acids. Trimming removed 0 bases from V and 2 bases from J, with 8 bases in between.

In regard to this clone: The CDR3 end is not reached by the read, which stops 3 residues before it; the germline J gene fills it in. The V call is TRBV7-9, the J call TRBJ1-2, with D hard to call. Germline CDR1 SEHNR, CDR2 FQNEAQ (reference sequence). The CDR3 contains 13 residues. The CDR3: CASRNSGTDTYTF. The sequenced CDR3 bases are TGTGCCAGCCGGAACTCCGGAACAGATACC.

On this clone: The missing CDR3 end, 3 residues past where the read stops, is filled in from the germline J gene. The chain combines TRBV5-1 with TRBJ2-7; the match to TRBD1 covers 7 bases. J lost 3 bases, V lost 3 bases, and 3 bases had no gene match. CDR1 and CDR2 from the germline V gene are SGHRS and YFSETQ. CDR3 length: 13 residues. The CDR3 spells CASSSTGNYEQYF. The CDR3 DNA, read in part, is TGCGCCAGCAGCTCGACAGGGAACTACGAG.

Note on this clone: The read comes to an end 3 residues before the CDR3 does, leaving the germline J gene to fill in the end. The chain joins TRBV5-5 to TRBJ2-2, with D uncertain. Looked up from germline, CDR1 is SGHKS and CDR2 is YYEKEE (reference sequence). CDR3 length equals 13 residues. CDR3 protein: CASSDVTNEKLFF. The sequenced CDR3 bases are TGTGCCAGCAGCGACGTAACTAATGAAAAG.

Concerning this clone itself: The observed sequence ends 3 residues before the CDR3 terminus, with the missing tail filled in from the germline J gene. The chain is built from TRBV5-1 and TRBJ2-3, with 15 bases matching TRBD2. The CDR3 runs to 16 residues. Germline CDR1 is SGHRS and CDR2 is YFSETQ. The ends lost 0 bases at V and 6 bases at J; junction bases unmatched: 2. The CDR3 spells CASSLEGLAGGDTQYF. CDR3 DNA, as far as it was read: TGCGCCAGCAGCTTGGAGGGACTAGCGGGAGGCGATACG.

Note on this clone: The read falls 3 residues short of the CDR3 end, and the missing part is taken from the germline J gene. V gene TRBV30 combines with J gene TRBJ1-1, with no clear D. CDR1 is GTSNPN, CDR2 SVGIG, per germline (reference sequence). This CDR3 spans 11 amino acids. CDR3 loop: CAWSGPFRAFF. The CDR3 DNA, read in part, is TGTGCCTGGAGTGGTCCATTTAGA.

Comments on this clone: With the read ending 3 residues before the CDR3 end, the germline J gene is used to fill in that end. Other DNA sequences in this sample translate to the same CDR3. The chain combines TRBV11-3 with TRBJ1-3; D perhaps matches TRBD1 (5 bases). Trimming left V 5 bases short and J 7 bases short, with 12 bases between. The CDR3 totals 13 residues. CDR1 is SGHNT, CDR2 YENEEA, per germline. CDR3 loop: CASSQDEGNTIYF. Partial CDR3 DNA: TGTGCCAGCAGCCAGGATGAGGGGAACACC.

Worth noting for this clone: The CDR3 end lies 3 residues beyond the end of the read and is filled in from the germline J gene. Additional DNA sequences in this sample encode the identical CDR3. The rearrangement uses TRBV7-9 and TRBJ1-3; a weak D match, TRBD1 (5 bases). Trimming cost V 5 bases and J 1 base, with 9 bases left between them. Germline-derived CDR1 and CDR2 are SEHNR and FQNEAQ (reference sequence). This CDR3 contains 14 residues. The CDR3 here is CASSRGESGNTIYF. Incomplete CDR3 DNA: TGTGCCAGCAGCCGGGGGGAATCTGGAAACACC.

Remarks on this clone: The CDR3 end is not reached by the read, which stops 3 residues before it; the germline J gene fills it in. The chain joins TRBV20-1 to TRBJ2-3, with TRBD2 as a possible D gene (6 bases). Germline CDR1 is DFQATT and CDR2 is SNEGSKA (reference sequence). V lost 5 bases and J lost 2, with 17 bases in between. The CDR3 sequence is 15 residues long. The CDR3 DNA, read in part, is TGCAGTGCTGGAAGACTAGATAGGTACACAGATACG. Translating gives CSAGRLDRYTDT. The CDR3 in full is CSAGRLDRYTDTQYF.

As concerns this clone: The CDR3 end lies 3 residues beyond the end of the read and is filled in from the germline J gene. J is TRBJ2-2 and V is TRBV7-6; TRBD2 agrees at 8 bases. This CDR3 region has 15 residues. Germline assignment: CDR1 SGHVS and CDR2 FNYEAQ. CDR3 amino acids: CASSLGQGAGEKLFF. The DNA read from the CDR3 is TGTGCCAGCAGCTTAGGGCAGGGAGCGGGGGAAAAG.

On this clone: The observed sequence ends 3 residues before the CDR3 terminus, with the missing tail filled in from the germline J gene. The chain links TRBV5-1 to TRBJ1-2; 9 bases align to TRBD1. Looked up from germline, CDR1 is SGHRS and CDR2 is YFSETQ. The CDR3 is made up of 15 amino acids. V lost 0 bases and J lost 7; bases outside the gene matches: 7. CDR3 bases read: TGCGCCAGCAGCTTGGGAGCGACAGGGGGTTTTGGC. Its translation is CASSLGATGGFG. The full CDR3 protein reads CASSLGATGGFGYTF. Combining the CDR3 with reference TRBV5-1 and TRBJ1-2 gives the whole variable domain KAGVTQTPRYLIKTRGQQVTLSCSPISGHRSVSWYQQTPGQGLQFLFEYFSETQRNKGNFPGRFSGRQFSNSRSEMNVSTLELGDSALYLCASSLGATGGFGYTFGSGTRLTVV.

The DNA read from the CDR3 is TGTGCCAGTAGGGAGGGGAACACTGAA. Translation gives CASREGNTE. The whole CDR3 sequence is CASREGNTEAFF. The chain links TRBV19 to TRBJ1-1; D remains ambiguous. Sequencing ends 3 residues short of the CDR3 end; the germline J gene provides the rest. The CDR3 spans 12 residues. Trimming took 6 bases from V and 1 from J, leaving 6 bases between them. The germline CDR1 and CDR2 sequences are LNHDA and SQIVND (reference sequence).

Judged by frequency, this clone is medium-sized. The read terminates 3 residues before the CDR3 end, so the remaining end is supplied by the germline J gene. The rearrangement links TRBV10-2 to TRBJ2-3, with 10 positions matching TRBD2. This CDR3 contains 14 residues. Per the germline V gene, CDR1 is WSHSY and CDR2 is SAAADI. The DNA read from the CDR3 is TGCGCCAGCGGACTAGCGGCCAACCAAGAGACG. This translates into CASGLAANQET. The whole CDR3 protein reads CASGLAANQETQYF.

A word on this clone: With the read ending 3 residues before the CDR3 end, the germline J gene is used to fill in that end. The rearrangement uses TRBV7-3 and TRBJ1-2; TRBD1 might be the D (5 bases). Germline assignment: CDR1 SGHTA and CDR2 FQGTGA. CDR3 length: 15 residues. The part of the CDR3 DNA that was read is TGTGCCAGCAGCTTAACAGGGGAGGGCACAGATACC. Amino acids: CASSLTGEGTDT. The CDR3 in its entirety is CASSLTGEGTDTYTF.

With regard to this clone: The read gets to within 3 residues of the CDR3 end, and the germline J gene fills in the rest. This chain uses TRBV7-8 with TRBJ2-7; D ambiguous. Trimming left V 1 base short and J 6 bases short, with 13 bases between. The CDR3 contains 14 residues. In germline, CDR1 is SGHVS, CDR2 FQNEAQ. The CDR3 spells CASSLDTSRSEQYF. The CDR3 DNA, read in part, is TGTGCCAGCAGCTTAGACACTTCGCGGTCCGAG.

Points on this clone: The read terminates 3 residues ahead of where the CDR3 ends, so the germline J gene completes it. V and J are TRBV7-6 and TRBJ2-7; 12 bases align to TRBD2. V was pared by 7 bases and J by 6 bases, with 4 bases of the junction left unmatched. Germline values: CDR1 SGHVS, CDR2 FNYEAQ. The length of the CDR3 is 13 residues. CDR3 bases read: TGTGCCAGCATACTAGCGGGGGGCGCCGAG. Amino acid sequence: CASILAGGAE. The entire CDR3 reads CASILAGGAEQYF.

With respect to this clone: The read gets to within 3 residues of the CDR3 end, and the germline J gene fills in the rest. The V gene is TRBV5-6, the J gene TRBJ2-1; no clear D. CDR3 length equals 13 residues. The ends were cut back, 0 bases at V and 6 bases at J, with 7 bases in the middle. Germline V gene lookup returns CDR1 SGHDT and CDR2 YYEEEE. CDR3 DNA, as far as it was read: TGTGCCAGCAGCTTGGGGCAACCCAATGAG. Amino acid sequence: CASSLGQPNE. The whole CDR3 protein reads CASSLGQPNEQFF. The entire variable domain, with the rest obtained from reference TRBV5-6 and TRBJ2-1, is as follows: DAGVTQSPTHLIKTRGQQVTLRCSPKSGHDTVSWYQQALGQGPQFIFQYYEEEERQRGNFPDRFSGHQFPNYSSELNVNALLLGDSALYLCASSLGQPNEQFFGPGTRLTVL.

Concerning this clone itself: The sequence runs out 3 residues before the end of the CDR3; the remainder is reconstructed from the germline J gene. The gene calls are TRBV23-1 and TRBJ2-6; TRBD2 aligns across 10 bases. TRBV23-1 is assigned to the ORF class and has an uncertain function. The trim removed 2 bases at V and 0 bases at J, leaving 7 bases unmatched. The CDR3 has 19 amino acids. The DNA read from the CDR3 is TGCGCCAGCAGTCAAAGGGGAGCGGGAGGGAGCTCTGGGGCCAACGTC. It is translated as CASSQRGAGGSSGANV. The full-length CDR3 reads as CASSQRGAGGSSGANVLTF.